The TCR beta chain described here comes from a study of PD-L1 blockade in urothelial cancer. The repertoire was sequenced with immunoSEQ multiplex PCR; TCRdb's copy has only in-frame clones and lacks some. In the table there are around 40,000 clones, 85% to 90% of which are singletons. The study enrolled patients with locally advanced or metastatic urothelial carcinoma. Germline CDR1 MDHEN, CDR2 SYDVKM. The V gene end was trimmed by 7 bases and the J gene end by 6 bases; junction bases not matched to a gene: 12. The CDR3 spans 15 residues. The sample was PBMCs, taken around atezolizumab (anti-PD-L1) treatment. This clonotype was obtained from a man aged 55 to 70 with urothelial cancer. This chain joins TRBV28 and TRBJ2-7; 10 nucleotides match TRBD1. The chain's CDR3 is CASTPLGTGEVEQYF. DNA of the CDR3: TGTGCCAGCACCCCCCTTGGGACAGGGGAGGTCGAGCAGTACTTC.